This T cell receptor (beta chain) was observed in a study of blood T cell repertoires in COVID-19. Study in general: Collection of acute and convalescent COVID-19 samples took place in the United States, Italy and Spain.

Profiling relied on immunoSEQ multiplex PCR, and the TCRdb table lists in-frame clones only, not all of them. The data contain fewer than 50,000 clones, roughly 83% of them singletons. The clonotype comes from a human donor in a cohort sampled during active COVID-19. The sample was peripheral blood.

The CDR3 is CASSLEAAITDTQYF. The CDR3 nucleotides read TGTGCCAGCAGCTTAGAGGCGGCAATCACAGATACGCAGTATTTT. The rearrangement links TRBV7-3 to TRBJ2-3; no reliable D call. V lost 2 bases and J lost 2, with 11 bases in between. The CDR3 totals 15 residues. CDR1 is SGHTA, CDR2 FQGTGA, per germline.